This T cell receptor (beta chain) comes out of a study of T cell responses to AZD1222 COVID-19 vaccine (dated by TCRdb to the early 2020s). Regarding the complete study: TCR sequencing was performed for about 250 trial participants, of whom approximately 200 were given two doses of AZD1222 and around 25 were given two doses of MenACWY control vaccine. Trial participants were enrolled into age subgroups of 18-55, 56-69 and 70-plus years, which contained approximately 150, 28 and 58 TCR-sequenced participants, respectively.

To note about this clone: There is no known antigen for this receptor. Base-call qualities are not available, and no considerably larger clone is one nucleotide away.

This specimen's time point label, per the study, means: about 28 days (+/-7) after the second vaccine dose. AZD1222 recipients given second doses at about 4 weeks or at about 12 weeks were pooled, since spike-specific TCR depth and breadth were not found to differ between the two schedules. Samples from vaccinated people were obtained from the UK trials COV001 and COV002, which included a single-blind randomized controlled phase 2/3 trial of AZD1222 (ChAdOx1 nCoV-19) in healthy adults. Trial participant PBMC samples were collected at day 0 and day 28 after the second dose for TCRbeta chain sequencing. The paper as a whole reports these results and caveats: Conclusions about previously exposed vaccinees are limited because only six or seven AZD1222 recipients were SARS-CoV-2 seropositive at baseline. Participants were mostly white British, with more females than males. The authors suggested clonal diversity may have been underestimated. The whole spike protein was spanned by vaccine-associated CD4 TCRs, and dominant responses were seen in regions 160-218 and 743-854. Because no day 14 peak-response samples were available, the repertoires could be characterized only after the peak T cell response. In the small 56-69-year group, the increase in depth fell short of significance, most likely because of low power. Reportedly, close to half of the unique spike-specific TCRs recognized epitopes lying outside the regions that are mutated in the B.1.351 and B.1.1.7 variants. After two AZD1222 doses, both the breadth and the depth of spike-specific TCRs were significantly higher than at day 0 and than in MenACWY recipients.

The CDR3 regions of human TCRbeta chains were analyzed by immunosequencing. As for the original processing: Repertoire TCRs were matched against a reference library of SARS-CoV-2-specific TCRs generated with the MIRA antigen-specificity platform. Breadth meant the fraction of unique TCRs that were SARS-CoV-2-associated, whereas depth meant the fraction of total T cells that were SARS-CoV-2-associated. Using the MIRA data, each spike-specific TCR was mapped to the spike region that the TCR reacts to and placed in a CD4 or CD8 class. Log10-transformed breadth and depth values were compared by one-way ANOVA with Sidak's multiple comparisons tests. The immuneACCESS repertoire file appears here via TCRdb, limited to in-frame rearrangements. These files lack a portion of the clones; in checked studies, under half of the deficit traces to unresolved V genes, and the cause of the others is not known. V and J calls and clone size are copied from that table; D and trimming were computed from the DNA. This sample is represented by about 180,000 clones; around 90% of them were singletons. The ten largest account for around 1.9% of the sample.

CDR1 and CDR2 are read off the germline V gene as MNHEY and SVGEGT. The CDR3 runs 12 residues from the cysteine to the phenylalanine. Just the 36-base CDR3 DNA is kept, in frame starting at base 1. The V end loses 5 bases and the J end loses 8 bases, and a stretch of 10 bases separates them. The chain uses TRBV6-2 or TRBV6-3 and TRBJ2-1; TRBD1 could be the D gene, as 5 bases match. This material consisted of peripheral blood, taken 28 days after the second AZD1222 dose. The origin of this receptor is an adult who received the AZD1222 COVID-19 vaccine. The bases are TGTGCCAGCAGTCAGGGTTGGGATGAGCAGTTCTTC. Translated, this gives CASSQGWDEQFF.